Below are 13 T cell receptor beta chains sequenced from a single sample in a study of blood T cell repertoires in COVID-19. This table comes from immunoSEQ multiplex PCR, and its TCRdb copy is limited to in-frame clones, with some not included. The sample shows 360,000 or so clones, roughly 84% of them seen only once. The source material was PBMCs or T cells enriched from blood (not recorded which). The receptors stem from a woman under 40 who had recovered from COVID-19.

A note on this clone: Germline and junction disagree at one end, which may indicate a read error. The DNA of the CDR3 is TGTGCTAGCAGCTTAGGCCGCGGCGGGAAGTCCCACGAGCAGTACTTC. Translating it yields CASSLGRGGKSHEQYF. The chain combines TRBV7-7 with TRBJ2-7, with D perhaps TRBD2 (6 bases). CDR3 size: 16 residues. Germline V CDR1 and CDR2: SSHAT, FNYEAQ (reference sequence).

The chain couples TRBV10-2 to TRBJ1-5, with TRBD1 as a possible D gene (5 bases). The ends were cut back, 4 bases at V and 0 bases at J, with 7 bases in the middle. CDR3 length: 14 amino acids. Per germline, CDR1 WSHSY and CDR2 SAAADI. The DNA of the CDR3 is TGCGCCAGCAGTGCGACAGATAGCAATCAGCCCCAGCATTTT. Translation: CASSATDSNQPQHF.

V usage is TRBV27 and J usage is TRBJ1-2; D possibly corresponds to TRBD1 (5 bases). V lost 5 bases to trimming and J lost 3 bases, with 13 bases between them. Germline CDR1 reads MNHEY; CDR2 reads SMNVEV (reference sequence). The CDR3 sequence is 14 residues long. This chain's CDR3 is CASSTTALHYGYTF. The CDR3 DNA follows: TGTGCCAGCAGTACGACAGCCCTACACTATGGCTACACCTTC.

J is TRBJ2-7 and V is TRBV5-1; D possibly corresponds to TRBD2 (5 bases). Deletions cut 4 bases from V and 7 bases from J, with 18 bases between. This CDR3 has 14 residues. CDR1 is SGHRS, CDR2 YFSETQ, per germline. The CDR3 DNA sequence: TGCGCCAGCAGCCCCGGGCCACCTTCGGGAGAGCAGTACTTC. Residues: CASSPGPPSGEQYF.

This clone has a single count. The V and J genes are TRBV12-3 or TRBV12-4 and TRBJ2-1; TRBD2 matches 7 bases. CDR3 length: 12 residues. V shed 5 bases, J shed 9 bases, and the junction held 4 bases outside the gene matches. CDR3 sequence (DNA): TGTGCCAGCAGTGGACTAGGAGGTGAGCAGTTCTTC. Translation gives CASSGLGGEQFF.

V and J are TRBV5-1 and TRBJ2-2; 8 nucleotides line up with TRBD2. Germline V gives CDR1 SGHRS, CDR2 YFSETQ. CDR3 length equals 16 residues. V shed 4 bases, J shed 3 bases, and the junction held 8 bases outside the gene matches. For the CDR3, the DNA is TGCGCCAGCAGCCCCCCGGCGGGGGGCTACACCGGGGAGCTGTTTTTT. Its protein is CASSPPAGGYTGELFF.

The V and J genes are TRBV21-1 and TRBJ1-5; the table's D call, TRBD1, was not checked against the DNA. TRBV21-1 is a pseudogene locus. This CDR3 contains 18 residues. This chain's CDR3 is CASSKASGQGTSNQPQHF. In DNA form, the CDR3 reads TGTGCCAGCAGCAAAGCGTCGGGACAGGGTACAAGCAATCAGCCCCAGCATTTT.

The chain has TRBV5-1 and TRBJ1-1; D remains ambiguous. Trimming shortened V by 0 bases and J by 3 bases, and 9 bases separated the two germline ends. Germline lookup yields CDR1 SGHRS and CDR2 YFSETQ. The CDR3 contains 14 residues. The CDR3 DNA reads TGCGCCAGCAGCTTGGACAGCCAATACACTGAAGCTTTCTTT. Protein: CASSLDSQYTEAFF.

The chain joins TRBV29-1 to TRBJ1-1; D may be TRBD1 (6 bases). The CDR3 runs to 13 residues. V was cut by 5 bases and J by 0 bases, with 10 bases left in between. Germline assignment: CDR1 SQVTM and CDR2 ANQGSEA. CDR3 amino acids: CSVRTAMNTEAFF. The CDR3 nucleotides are TGCAGCGTTCGGACAGCAATGAACACTGAAGCTTTCTTT.

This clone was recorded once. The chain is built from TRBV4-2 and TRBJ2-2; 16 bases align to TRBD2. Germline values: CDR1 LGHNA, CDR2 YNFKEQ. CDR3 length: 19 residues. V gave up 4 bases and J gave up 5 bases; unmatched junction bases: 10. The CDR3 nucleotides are TGTGCCAGCAGCCGGATGGGACTAGCGGGAGGGCCAGGGACCGGGGAGCTGTTTTTT. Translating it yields CASSRMGLAGGPGTGELFF.

The CDR3 is CASSLAGKRGQPQHF. The CDR3 coding sequence is TGTGCCAGCAGCCTGGCAGGGAAGCGGGGTCAGCCCCAGCATTTT. The chain recombines TRBV5-5 with TRBJ1-5, with D tentatively TRBD1 (5 bases). V lost 4 bases and J 6 bases, leaving 17 bases between the germline ends. The CDR3 is 15 residues long. The germline CDR1 and CDR2 sequences are SGHKS and YYEKEE (reference sequence).

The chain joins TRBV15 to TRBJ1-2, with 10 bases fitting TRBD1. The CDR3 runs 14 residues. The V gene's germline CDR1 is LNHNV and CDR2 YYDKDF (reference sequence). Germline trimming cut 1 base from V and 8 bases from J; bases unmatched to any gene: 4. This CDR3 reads CATSRGQGAWGYTF. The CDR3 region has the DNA TGTGCCACCAGCAGAGGACAGGGGGCGTGGGGCTACACCTTC.

CDR3 sequence reads: CASSDGQFSNQPQHF. CDR3 sequence (DNA): TGCGCCAGCAGCGACGGACAATTTAGCAATCAGCCCCAGCATTTT. V and J are TRBV5-1 and TRBJ1-5, with a tentative D call TRBD1 (5 bases). The CDR3 totals 15 residues. The V end lost 4 bases, the J end lost 0 bases, and 11 bases lay between the germline ends. The germline CDR1 and CDR2 sequences are SGHRS and YFSETQ.